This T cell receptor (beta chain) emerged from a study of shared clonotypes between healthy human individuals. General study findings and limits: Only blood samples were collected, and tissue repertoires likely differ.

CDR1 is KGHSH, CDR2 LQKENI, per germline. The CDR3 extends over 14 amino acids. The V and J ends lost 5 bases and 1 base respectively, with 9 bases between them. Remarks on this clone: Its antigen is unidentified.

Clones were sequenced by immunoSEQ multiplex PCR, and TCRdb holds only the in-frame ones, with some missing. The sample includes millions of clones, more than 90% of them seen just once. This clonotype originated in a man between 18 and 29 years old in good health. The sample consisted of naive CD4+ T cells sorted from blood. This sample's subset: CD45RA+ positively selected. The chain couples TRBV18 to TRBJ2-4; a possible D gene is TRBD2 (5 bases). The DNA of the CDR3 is TGTGCCAGCTCAAAGGACTGGGCCAAAAACATTCAGTACTTC. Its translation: CASSKDWAKNIQYF.